Listed here are 12 T cell receptor beta chains from one sample, sequenced in a study of OX40 agonist ivuxolimab in advanced cancers. This table comes from immunoSEQ multiplex PCR, and its TCRdb copy is limited to in-frame clones, with some not included. The top ten hold 1.2% of the sample, which has around 57,000 clones, 86% seen once. The sample in question was CD4+ or CD8+ T cells sorted from blood, obtained in a trial of the OX40 agonist ivuxolimab. These receptors came from an adult with an advanced solid tumor such as melanoma, head and neck, liver or kidney cancer.

The rearrangement uses TRBV5-6 and TRBJ2-2; 7 nucleotides line up with TRBD2. After removal of 2 bases from V and 5 bases from J, the junction contained 9 bases not matched to a gene. The CDR3 sequence is 16 residues long. Germline V gene lookup returns CDR1 SGHDT and CDR2 YYEEEE. The CDR3 protein is CASSFPTSALTGELFF. Here the CDR3 DNA reads TGTGCCAGCAGCTTCCCCACTAGCGCCCTGACCGGGGAGCTGTTTTTT.

The rearrangement uses TRBV6-6 and TRBJ1-2; possibly TRBD1 for D (5 bases). V was trimmed by 0 bases and J by 7 bases, leaving 9 bases between them. The CDR3 is 13 amino acids. Per the germline V gene, CDR1 is MNHNY and CDR2 is SVGAGI (reference sequence). In DNA form, the CDR3 reads TGTGCCAGCAGTTACTCGGGCGGGGCTGGCTACACCTTC. Translating it yields CASSYSGGAGYTF.

The rearrangement joins TRBV10-3 to TRBJ1-5; TRBD1 matches 7 bases. The CDR3 extends over 13 amino acids. Losses at the gene ends were 10 bases for V and 11 bases for J; bases not matched to a gene: 14. CDR1 and CDR2 (germline): ENHRY, SYGVKD. The CDR3 loop is CATSISGGESQHF. CDR3 nucleotides: TGTGCCACGTCAATCTCAGGGGGAGAGTCCCAGCATTTT.

Comments on this clone: Within the sample, other DNA sequences also encode this same CDR3. This chain links TRBV29-1 with TRBJ2-5; 12 nucleotides align to TRBD2. The CDR3 consists of 13 residues. Germline V gives CDR1 SQVTM, CDR2 ANQGSEA. V shed 5 bases, J shed 5 bases, and the junction held 3 bases outside the gene matches. CDR3 coding DNA: TGCAGCGTTCTAGCGGGAGGGCAGGAGACCCAGTACTTC. Residues: CSVLAGGQETQYF.

The count of this clone is one. The V and J genes are TRBV2 and TRBJ1-6, with a tentative D call TRBD1 (6 bases). The CDR3 runs 12 residues. Germline CDR1 and CDR2: SNHLY and FYNNEI. The ends were cut back, 7 bases at V and 8 bases at J, with 9 bases in the middle. CDR3 amino acids: CASNRDYSPLHF. CDR3 nucleotides: TGTGCCAGCAACAGGGACTATTCACCCCTCCACTTT.

This chain joins TRBV4-1 and TRBJ2-3, with a weak D call TRBD1 (6 bases). V was shortened by 1 base and J by 2 bases, with 19 bases between the two germline ends. CDR3 length: 18 amino acids. Per the germline V gene, CDR1 is MGHRA and CDR2 is YSYEKL. Here the CDR3 DNA reads TGCGCCAGCAGCCAAGGCAGGGGCGCTGGAGATTACACAGATACGCAGTATTTT. This encodes CASSQGRGAGDYTDTQYF.

The chain has TRBV5-1 and TRBJ2-3; D is possibly TRBD1 (6 bases). Germline values: CDR1 SGHRS, CDR2 YFSETQ. With 5 bases removed from V and 2 bases from J, the gap between germline ends came to 9 bases. This CDR3 has 13 residues. CDR3 sequence: CASSRDNTDTQYF. CDR3 bases: TGCGCCAGCAGTAGGGACAACACAGATACGCAGTATTTT.

The gene calls are TRBV6-1 and TRBJ1-4, with D uncertain. This CDR3 is 15 amino acids long. Looked up from germline, CDR1 is MNHNS and CDR2 is SASEGT. V gave up 6 bases and J gave up 7 bases, with 18 bases separating them. In DNA form, the CDR3 reads TGTGCCAGCAGAGGCGAGCTGGGGTTACGTGAAAAACTGTTTTTT. Amino acid sequence: CASRGELGLREKLFF.

This clone was counted only a few times. J is TRBJ2-7 and V is TRBV6-1; D is unclear. This CDR3 is 14 amino acids long. Germline CDR1 is MNHNS and CDR2 is SASEGT. V lost 4 bases and J lost 6, with 16 bases in between. CDR3 loop: CASSASISRGEQYF. The CDR3 nucleotides are TGTGCCAGCAGTGCCAGCATATCCCGAGGCGAGCAGTACTTC.

The rearrangement links TRBV6-4 to TRBJ2-3; 10 bases line up with TRBD2. The junction had 5 bases not matched to a gene; V was cut back by 5 bases and J by 0 bases. This CDR3 has 16 amino acids. Germline assignment: CDR1 MRHNA and CDR2 SNTAGT. In DNA form, the CDR3 reads TGTGCCAGCAGTCAAGGACTAGCGGCTAGCACAGATACGCAGTATTTT. Its translation is CASSQGLAASTDTQYF.

This chain uses TRBV14 with TRBJ2-2, with TRBD2 identical over 11 bases. V was pared by 2 bases and J by 4 bases, with 6 bases of the junction left unmatched. Germline V gene sequence: CDR1 SGHDN, CDR2 FVKESK. The CDR3 length is 17 residues. The CDR3 coding sequence is TGTGCCAGCAGCCAAAGGGGGCTAGCGGGAGGCACCGGGGAGCTGTTTTTT. Encoded protein: CASSQRGLAGGTGELFF.

The chain links TRBV30 to TRBJ1-5, with no clear D. CDR3 size: 13 residues. CDR1 and CDR2 from the germline V gene are GTSNPN and SVGIG (reference sequence). V lost 1 base, J lost 4 bases, and 8 bases lay in between. The CDR3 sequence: CAWSGGTNQPQHF. CDR3 coding DNA: TGTGCCTGGAGTGGGGGTACGAATCAGCCCCAGCATTTT.